In its sample, the clone carrying this T cell receptor beta chain was seen once. TCRdb's table, derived via immunoSEQ multiplex PCR, lists solely in-frame clones and lacks some. The table has about 68,000 clones, roughly 79% seen once. The sample belongs to a study of blood T cell repertoires in COVID-19. Germline V lookup: CDR1 LGHNA, CDR2 YNFKEQ. The CDR3 has 14 residues. The V end lost 4 bases, the J end lost 1 base, and 10 bases lay between the germline ends. The receptor was derived from a woman in her sixties with acute or convalescent COVID-19. The material sequenced was peripheral blood. J is TRBJ1-1 and V is TRBV4-2; D call uncertain. Here the CDR3 reads CASSLSTTNTEAFF. CDR3 nucleotides: TGTGCCAGCAGCCTCTCAACAACGAACACTGAAGCTTTCTTT.